This passage covers 6 T cell receptor beta chains from one sample sequenced in a study of T cell changes during pregnancy in multiple sclerosis. Libraries were prepared by immunoSEQ multiplex PCR; TCRdb keeps only in-frame clonotypes and omits some of them. The repertoire includes roughly 30,000 clones, over 65% of them detected once, and under 9.5% sits in the top ten. Sequenced here: CD8+ T cells from peripheral blood mononuclear cells, sampled after pregnancy. The receptors were gathered from a female donor with multiple sclerosis, enrolled in a pregnancy study.

V and J are TRBV4-3 and TRBJ1-2, with D perhaps matching TRBD1 (6 bases). The CDR3 runs to 16 residues. V was shortened by 3 bases and J by 2 bases, with 16 bases between the two germline ends. The germline CDR1 and CDR2 sequences are LGHNA and YSLEER. CDR3 in amino acids: CASSHARDTLNYGYTF. In DNA form, the CDR3 reads TGCGCCAGCAGCCACGCCCGGGACACTTTAAACTATGGCTACACCTTC.

This clone is classed as medium-sized. The rearrangement links TRBV6-4 to TRBJ1-5; D is ambiguous. The germline gives CDR1 MRHNA, CDR2 SNTAGT. The length of the CDR3 is 13 residues. V lost 4 bases, J lost 6 bases, and 10 bases lay in between. This chain's CDR3 is CASSAEDRQPQHF. Written as DNA, the CDR3 is TGTGCCAGCAGTGCGGAGGACCGTCAGCCCCAGCATTTT.

The chain is built from TRBV4-1 and TRBJ2-1; TRBD2 matches at 13 bases. Germline assignment: CDR1 MGHRA and CDR2 YSYEKL. Losses at the gene ends were 1 base for V and 3 bases for J; bases not matched to a gene: 3. The CDR3 is made up of 17 amino acids. CDR3 in DNA: TGCGCCAGCAGCCAAGGACTAGCGGGGGGCTACTACAATGAGCAGTTCTTC. Its translation is CASSQGLAGGYYNEQFF.

The chain combines TRBV29-1 with TRBJ1-2; TRBD1 is a possible D gene (6 bases). The CDR3 is 13 residues long. The V gene lost 7 bases and the J gene lost 6 bases, with 18 bases spanning the gap. Germline V lookup: CDR1 SQVTM, CDR2 ANQGSEA. CDR3 protein: CSALGGPGDGYTF. DNA of the CDR3: TGCAGCGCCTTGGGGGGGCCGGGCGATGGCTACACCTTC.

The chain recombines TRBV2 with TRBJ1-4; possibly TRBD1 for D (6 bases). Trimming cost V 8 bases and J 8 bases, with 24 bases left between them. Looked up from germline, CDR1 is SNHLY and CDR2 is FYNNEI. The CDR3 is made up of 16 amino acids. The CDR3 here is CASHWGGEGLREKLFF. The CDR3 DNA reads TGTGCCAGCCATTGGGGGGGCGAGGGTTTAAGGGAAAAACTGTTTTTT.

The genes are TRBV19 and TRBJ1-1; 8 bases agree with TRBD1. Germline V gene lookup returns CDR1 LNHDA and CDR2 SQIVND (reference sequence). This CDR3 spans 15 amino acids. The ends lost 9 bases at V and 5 bases at J; junction bases unmatched: 14. DNA for the CDR3: TGTGCCAGCTTTGAAAGGGGGGACAGGATAACTGAAGCTTTCTTT. Translation: CASFERGDRITEAFF.